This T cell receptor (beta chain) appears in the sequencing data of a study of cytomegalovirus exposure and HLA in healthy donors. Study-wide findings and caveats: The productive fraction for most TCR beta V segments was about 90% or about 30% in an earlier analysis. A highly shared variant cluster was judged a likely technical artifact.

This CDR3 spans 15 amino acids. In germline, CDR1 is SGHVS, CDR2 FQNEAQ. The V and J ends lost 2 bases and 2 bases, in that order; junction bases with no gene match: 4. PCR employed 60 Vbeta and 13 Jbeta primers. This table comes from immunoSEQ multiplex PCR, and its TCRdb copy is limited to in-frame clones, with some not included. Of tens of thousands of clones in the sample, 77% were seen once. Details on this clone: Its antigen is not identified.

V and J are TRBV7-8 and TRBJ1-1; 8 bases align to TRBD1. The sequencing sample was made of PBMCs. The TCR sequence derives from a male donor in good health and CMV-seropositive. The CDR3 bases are TGTGCCAGCAGCTTAAGACAGGGGTTTAACACTGAAGCTTTCTTT. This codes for CASSLRQGFNTEAFF.